This T cell receptor beta chain stems from a study of cytomegalovirus exposure and HLA in healthy donors. Overall study findings and caveats: Most TCR sequences showed up rarely, but some public TCRs showed up in many donors. Cytomegalovirus-associated TCR beta chains were listed, numbering around 150.

Per germline, CDR1 MNHNS and CDR2 SASEGT. V was shortened by 4 bases and J by 2 bases, with 17 bases between the two germline ends. This CDR3 is 17 amino acids long. Clones were sequenced by immunoSEQ multiplex PCR, and TCRdb holds only the in-frame ones, with some missing. The repertoire holds 250,000 or so clones, with just under 90% as singletons. Details on this clone: What it binds is not known.

The chain joins TRBV6-1 to TRBJ2-2; D not certain. The sequenced sample was PBMCs. The clonotype originates from a man aged 18-30 years in good health and CMV-seronegative. CDR3 protein: CASSAYLEDSNTGELFF. The CDR3 DNA reads TGTGCCAGCAGTGCTTACCTCGAGGATTCTAACACCGGGGAGCTGTTTTTT.